This T cell receptor beta chain was observed in a study of cytomegalovirus exposure and HLA in healthy donors. Comments on this clone: Its antigen is not known.

Findings of the study overall: Roughly even sequencing depth across donors was the assumption behind the presence/absence analyses. TCR association rates varied by HLA locus in a later analysis, with DRB1 highest and HLA-C lowest.

PCR was performed using 60 Vbeta and 13 Jbeta primers. The authors' processing: Later work found 65 million to 100 million unique TCR beta chains, with about 10 million shared. TCRdb keeps only in-frame clones here, not all; method: immunoSEQ multiplex PCR. V, J and clone size reflect that table, while D and trimming were determined from the DNA. This table holds fewer than 250,000 clones, 82% found once. The material sequenced was PBMCs. The clonotype was recovered from a man aged 35-49 years in good health and CMV-seropositive.

CDR3 bases: TGTGCCAGCGATAGGACTAGCGGGAGGGCCATAAGCTACGAGCAGTACTTC. It specifies CASDRTSGRAISYEQYF. This rearrangement joins TRBV6-4 to TRBJ2-7; 15 nucleotides line up with TRBD2. Per germline, CDR1 MRHNA and CDR2 SNTAGT. The CDR3 loop spans 17 amino acids. Losses at the gene ends were 8 bases for V and 3 bases for J; bases not matched to a gene: 11.